These 11 T cell receptor beta chains share one sample of origin, sequenced in a study of blood T cell repertoires in COVID-19. Data came from immunoSEQ multiplex PCR; TCRdb stores just in-frame clones and leaves some out. The sample has about 190,000 clones; approximately 90% are singletons. The sequenced material came from peripheral blood. The receptors originated from a man in his sixties or seventies with active or convalescent COVID-19.

The CDR3 nucleotides read TGTGCCAGCAGTTTGCCCGCGGGACAGGAACTCTATAGCAATCAGCCCCAGCATTTT. This codes for CASSLPAGQELYSNQPQHF. The chain has TRBV28 and TRBJ1-5; TRBD1 matches 8 bases. Germline CDR1 is MDHEN and CDR2 is SYDVKM. V lost 3 bases to trimming and J lost 0 bases; unmatched junction nucleotides: 13. The length of the CDR3 is 19 residues.

V gene TRBV2 combines with J gene TRBJ2-3, with D uncertain. The V gene lost 3 bases and the J gene lost 2 bases, with 3 bases spanning the gap. Germline assignment: CDR1 SNHLY and CDR2 FYNNEI. The CDR3 extends over 12 amino acids. CDR3 region: CASSDNTDTQYF. Here the CDR3 DNA reads TGTGCCAGCAGTGACAACACAGATACGCAGTATTTT.

The rearrangement links TRBV5-4 to TRBJ1-2; TRBD1 agrees at 9 bases. CDR1 SGHNT and CDR2 YYREEE come from the germline V gene (reference sequence). V gave up 3 bases and J gave up 8 bases; unmatched junction bases: 11. This CDR3 is built from 15 residues. The CDR3 spells CASSSTGTGFEGYTF. The CDR3 DNA sequence: TGTGCCAGCAGCTCTACCGGGACAGGGTTTGAAGGCTACACCTTC.

The chain joins TRBV5-6 to TRBJ1-5; TRBD1 agrees at 8 bases. The V gene's germline CDR1 is SGHDT and CDR2 YYEEEE. V lost 2 bases and J lost 5; bases outside the gene matches: 3. The CDR3 spans 14 residues. CDR3: CASSFSGGYQPQHF. The CDR3 DNA reads TGTGCCAGCAGCTTTTCAGGGGGCTATCAGCCCCAGCATTTT.

This sequence joins TRBV5-1 and TRBJ2-2; 7 bases align to TRBD1. Unmatched junction bases numbered 7, after V lost 4 bases and J lost 4 bases. This CDR3 has 15 amino acids. Per the germline V gene, CDR1 is SGHRS and CDR2 is YFSETQ. CDR3 amino acids: CASSTGVFGTGELFF. In DNA, the CDR3 is TGCGCCAGCAGCACAGGGGTTTTTGGCACCGGGGAGCTGTTTTTT.

This rearrangement joins TRBV5-1 to TRBJ2-1; no firm D call. CDR3 length: 16 amino acids. CDR1 SGHRS and CDR2 YFSETQ come from the germline V gene. The V end lost 2 bases, the J end lost 0 bases, and 12 bases lay between the germline ends. The CDR3 DNA reads TGCGCCAGCAGCTTCCAGGCTATGAGCTCCTACAATGAGCAGTTCTTC. This codes for CASSFQAMSSYNEQFF.

The V and J genes are TRBV9 and TRBJ2-1; D is undetermined. The CDR3 totals 12 residues. The germline gives CDR1 SGDLS, CDR2 YYNGEE. Trimming took 3 bases from V and 9 from J, leaving 10 bases between them. This chain's CDR3 is CASSDAVPEQFF. CDR3 nucleotide sequence: TGTGCCAGCAGCGACGCGGTCCCTGAGCAGTTCTTC. The full variable domain, with the rest looked up from reference TRBV9 and TRBJ2-1, is DSGVTQTPKHLITATGQRVTLRCSPRSGDLSVYWYQQSLDQGLQFLIQYYNGEERAKGNILERFSAQQFPDLHSELNLSSLELGDSALYFCASSDAVPEQFFGPGTRLTVL.

The chain combines TRBV6-2 or TRBV6-3 with TRBJ2-1, with TRBD2 identical over 10 bases. The CDR3 spans 16 residues. Germline V lookup: CDR1 MNHEY, CDR2 SVGEGT. The J segment lost 6 bases and the V segment lost 2 bases, leaving 7 bases of the junction unmatched. The CDR3 protein is CASSYPSSGRGNEQFF. The CDR3 nucleotides read TGTGCCAGCAGTTACCCATCTAGCGGGAGAGGCAATGAGCAGTTCTTC.

CDR3 bases: TGTGCCAGTAGCCGATTACCGTACGGTAACGAAAAACTGTTTTTT. As protein: CASSRLPYGNEKLFF. The chain is built from TRBV19 and TRBJ1-4, with D unresolved. Trimming removed 6 bases at V and 8 bases at J, with 19 bases between. CDR3 length: 15 amino acids. The V gene's germline CDR1 is LNHDA and CDR2 SQIVND (reference sequence).

The chain combines TRBV5-1 with TRBJ2-7; a possible D gene is TRBD1 (5 bases). In germline, CDR1 is SGHRS, CDR2 YFSETQ. The V end lost 2 bases, the J end lost 6 bases, and 15 bases lay between the germline ends. This CDR3 is built from 14 residues. CDR3 amino acids: CASSFDQGLGEQYF. For the CDR3, the DNA is TGCGCCAGCAGCTTCGACCAGGGTCTGGGCGAGCAGTACTTC.

V is TRBV24-1 and J is TRBJ1-4; 8 nucleotides agree with TRBD1. The germline gives CDR1 KGHDR, CDR2 SFDVKD. V was clipped by 5 bases and J by 6 bases; unmatched bases: 7. The CDR3 runs 15 residues. The DNA for the CDR3 is TGTGCCACCAGTGCTTCAGGGGGCGCACATGAAAAACTGTTTTTT. Translation: CATSASGGAHEKLFF.